These 9 T cell receptor beta chains came from one sample sequenced in a study of OX40 agonist ivuxolimab in advanced cancers. Clones were sequenced by immunoSEQ multiplex PCR, and TCRdb holds only the in-frame ones, with some missing. The data contain fewer than 70,000 clones, 84% of them seen just once; the ten biggest clones take up around 1.5%. This sample comprised CD4+ or CD8+ T cells sorted from blood, obtained in a trial of the OX40 agonist ivuxolimab. Receptors originate from an adult with an advanced solid tumor such as melanoma, head and neck, liver or kidney cancer.

This chain links TRBV5-6 with TRBJ2-5; D not certain. The length of the CDR3 is 14 residues. CDR1 SGHDT and CDR2 YYEEEE come from the germline V gene. V was clipped by 0 bases and J by 3 bases, with 9 bases between them. The CDR3 spells CASSLEAGKETQYF. The CDR3, as DNA: TGTGCCAGCAGCTTGGAGGCAGGTAAAGAGACCCAGTACTTC.

The chain has TRBV29-1 and TRBJ2-1; D gene unclear. The V end lost 7 bases, the J end lost 2 bases, and 12 bases lay between the germline ends. The CDR3 sequence is 13 residues long. CDR1 is SQVTM, CDR2 ANQGSEA, per germline. The CDR3 spells CSDRPLPYNEQFF. Written as DNA, the CDR3 is TGCAGCGATAGACCACTTCCCTACAATGAGCAGTTCTTC.

The chain recombines TRBV11-2 with TRBJ2-2, with 8 positions matching TRBD1. CDR3 length: 15 residues. With 5 bases clipped from V and 5 bases from J, the junction kept 7 bases outside the gene matches. Germline CDR1 reads SGHAT; CDR2 reads FQNNGV. The CDR3 DNA is TGTGCCAGCAGCCGGACAGGGAGTGAAACCGGGGAGCTGTTTTTT. This translates into CASSRTGSETGELFF.

This chain uses TRBV5-1 with TRBJ2-7; D is ambiguous. The CDR3 runs to 12 residues. Trimming took off 3 bases at V and 2 bases at J, with 6 bases between the two ends. Germline V lookup: CDR1 SGHRS, CDR2 YFSETQ. CDR3 bases: TGCGCCAGCAGCTCGGGCCCCTACGAGCAGTACTTC. Residues: CASSSGPYEQYF.

The gene calls are TRBV30 and TRBJ2-1, with TRBD2 matching 13 bases. The CDR3 consists of 15 residues. Germline values: CDR1 GTSNPN, CDR2 SVGIG (reference sequence). V lost 3 bases, J lost 8 bases, and 7 bases stayed unmatched. CDR3 nucleotides: TGTGCCTGGAGGCGGACTAGCGGGAGTGGCGATGAGCAGTTCTTC. Amino acid sequence: CAWRRTSGSGDEQFF.

The chain employs TRBV5-4 and TRBJ2-5, with D uncertain. V lost 5 bases and J lost 0, with 8 bases in between. Germline CDR1 and CDR2: SGHNT and YYREEE (reference sequence). The CDR3 has 13 residues. The CDR3 region is CASRPQYQETQYF. The CDR3 DNA follows: TGTGCCAGCAGGCCACAGTACCAAGAGACCCAGTACTTC.

The chain is built from TRBV7-9 and TRBJ2-1; 10 nucleotides line up with TRBD2. Trimming cost V 3 bases and J 9 bases; bases outside gene matches: 11. CDR3 length: 16 amino acids. The V gene's germline CDR1 is SEHNR and CDR2 FQNEAQ (reference sequence). The CDR3 protein is CASSLPPSGRSVEQFF. The CDR3 DNA follows: TGTGCCAGCAGCTTGCCTCCTAGCGGGAGAAGTGTTGAGCAGTTCTTC.

CDR3: CASSVGRSSGIDTQYF. The CDR3 bases are TGTGCCAGCAGCGTAGGTCGGAGTAGCGGGATAGATACGCAGTATTTT. The rearrangement uses TRBV9 and TRBJ2-3, with 8 nucleotides matching TRBD2. The germline V gene has CDR1 SGDLS and CDR2 YYNGEE. V was pared by 0 bases and J by 5 bases, with 8 bases of the junction left unmatched. The CDR3 covers 16 residues. The full variable domain, its missing parts supplied by reference TRBV9 and TRBJ2-3, is DSGVTQTPKHLITATGQRVTLRCSPRSGDLSVYWYQQSLDQGLQFLIQYYNGEERAKGNILERFSAQQFPDLHSELNLSSLELGDSALYFCASSVGRSSGIDTQYFGPGTRLTVL.

This chain joins TRBV30 and TRBJ2-7; maybe TRBD1 (6 bases). V was shortened by 4 bases and J by 0 bases, with 10 bases between the two germline ends. This CDR3 comprises 13 residues. Germline loops: CDR1 GTSNPN, CDR2 SVGIG (reference sequence). CDR3 coding DNA: TGTGCCTGGACAACAGGGAGCTCCTACGAGCAGTACTTC. Translated, it gives CAWTTGSSYEQYF.